These 26 T cell receptor beta chains share one sample of origin, sequenced in a study of T cells after yellow fever vaccination. TCRdb re-called the 5' RACE reads through MiXCR, storing one row per CDR3 protein. The table lists about 400,000 distinct CDR3 sequences, more than 5.5% of them singletons, with 14% to 15% in the top ten. The sample here was PBMCs, taken 5 days after the yellow fever booster vaccination. These receptors were taken from a man under 40 who received the YFV17D yellow fever vaccine.

In its sample, this clonotype was seen many times. J is TRBJ1-6 and V is TRBV20-1; TRBD1 matches at 7 bases. CDR1 and CDR2 from the germline V gene are DFQATT and SNEGSKA (reference sequence). The length of the CDR3 is 13 residues. The V segment lost 5 bases and the J segment 7 bases; nucleotides outside the gene matches: 5. The CDR3 sequence: CSALKQGNSPLHF. CDR3 DNA: TGCAGTGCTCTAAAACAGGGGAATTCACCCCTCCACTTT.

This clonotype was counted a few times. This chain uses TRBV5-1 with TRBJ2-5; TRBD2 might be the D (5 bases). Germline CDR1 is SGHRS and CDR2 is YFSETQ. Trimming took off 3 bases at V and 0 bases at J, with 9 bases between the two ends. The CDR3 runs 14 residues. DNA for the CDR3: TGCGCCAGCAGCTATAGCGCGTACCAAGAGACCCAGTACTTC. Its protein product is CASSYSAYQETQYF.

This clonotype was recorded a few times. V is TRBV7-9 and J is TRBJ2-5, with 9 bases fitting TRBD1. From germline, CDR1 is SEHNR and CDR2 FQNEAQ (reference sequence). This CDR3 has 14 amino acids. V lost 6 bases and J lost 5; bases outside the gene matches: 7. CDR3 amino acids: CASSHGQGYETQYF. The CDR3 DNA reads as TGTGCCAGCAGTCATGGACAGGGGTACGAGACCCAGTACTTC.

In this sample, this clonotype turned up many times. This chain connects TRBV20-1 to TRBJ2-5; 11 bases are a match to TRBD2. There are 16 residues in the CDR3. Germline V gene lookup returns CDR1 DFQATT and CDR2 SNEGSKA (reference sequence). With V trimmed by 1 base and J by 2 bases, 6 bases remained unmatched. Here the CDR3 DNA reads TGCAGTGCTAGAGGGCCTAGCGGGAGGAAGCAAGAGACCCAGTACTTC. It codes for CSARGPSGRKQETQYF.

This clonotype was counted many times. J is TRBJ2-7 and V is TRBV20-1; 11 nucleotides agree with TRBD2. Per the germline V gene, CDR1 is DFQATT and CDR2 is SNEGSKA (reference sequence). This CDR3 region has 15 residues. Trimming at V came to 0 bases and at J to 5 bases, leaving 6 bases not matched to a gene. This chain's CDR3 is CSARDVLAGENEQYF. The CDR3 DNA follows: TGCAGTGCTAGAGATGTACTAGCGGGAGAGAACGAGCAGTACTTC.

This clonotype has a handful of counts. This chain joins TRBV4-3 and TRBJ2-5; D gene uncertain. Germline loops: CDR1 LGHNA, CDR2 YSLEER. Trimming removed 0 bases from V and 5 bases from J, with 7 bases in between. There are 13 residues in the CDR3. In nucleotides, the CDR3 is TGCGCCAGCAGCCAAGATCTGAGGGAGACCCAGTACTTC. Translating it yields CASSQDLRETQYF.

In this sample, this clonotype turned up a few times. This sequence joins TRBV20-1 and TRBJ1-2, with D perhaps TRBD1 (5 bases). Per germline, CDR1 DFQATT and CDR2 SNEGSKA (reference sequence). This CDR3 comprises 13 residues. Trimming took 5 bases from V and 4 from J, leaving 14 bases between them. DNA of the CDR3: TGCAGTGCTCGGACACCGAATACCTATGGCTACACCTTC. Its protein product is CSARTPNTYGYTF.

The chain combines TRBV5-6 with TRBJ2-1; 10 bases align to TRBD2. Per germline, CDR1 SGHDT and CDR2 YYEEEE. Losses at the gene ends were 0 bases for V and 14 bases for J; bases not matched to a gene: 5. This CDR3 region has 13 residues. CDR3 amino acids: CASSLAPTSGKFF. As DNA, the CDR3 is TGTGCCAGCAGCTTGGCTCCTACTAGCGGGAAGTTCTTC.

This clonotype was detected a few times. The chain links TRBV18 to TRBJ2-7; D is possibly TRBD2 (5 bases). There are 16 residues in the CDR3. The germline V gene has CDR1 KGHSH and CDR2 LQKENI. Deletions cut 0 bases from V and 0 bases from J, with 12 bases between. The CDR3 DNA follows: TGTGCCAGCTCACCACCGCTTGAGCGGACCTCCTACGAGCAGTACTTC. The encoded protein is CASSPPLERTSYEQYF.

This clonotype was recorded many times. The gene calls are TRBV12-3 or TRBV12-4 and TRBJ2-7; 7 nucleotides align to TRBD1. The CDR3 contains 17 residues. V gave up 4 bases and J gave up 1 base; unmatched junction bases: 13. DNA of the CDR3: TGTGCCAGCAGTTGGACAGGCTCCACATTAAAATCCTACGAGCAGTACTTC. Its translation is CASSWTGSTLKSYEQYF.

This clonotype has a handful of counts. The CDR3 coding sequence is TGTGCCAGCAGCCAAGATCAGGCTAGTCGCGAGCAGTACTTC. It codes for CASSQDQASREQYF. The chain has TRBV3-1 and TRBJ2-7; D remains ambiguous. V shed 0 bases and J shed 6 bases, with 12 bases lying between them. There are 14 residues in the CDR3. Germline-derived CDR1 and CDR2 are LGHDT and YNNKEL (reference sequence).

The chain recombines TRBV20-1 with TRBJ1-1, with D uncertain. V was clipped by 5 bases and J by 0 bases, with 4 bases between them. Germline CDR1 DFQATT, CDR2 SNEGSKA (reference sequence). The CDR3 has 11 amino acids. This CDR3 reads CSAYMNTEAFF. DNA of the CDR3: TGCAGTGCTTATATGAACACTGAAGCTTTCTTT.

The chain links TRBV7-9 to TRBJ2-3; unclear D gene. This CDR3 region has 15 residues. CDR1 is SEHNR, CDR2 FQNEAQ, per germline (reference sequence). V shed 2 bases and J shed 0 bases, with 9 bases lying between them. This CDR3 reads CASSLSETSTDTQYF. CDR3 coding DNA: TGTGCCAGCAGCTTAAGCGAAACTAGCACAGATACGCAGTATTTT.

There are many counts of this clonotype. The chain employs TRBV29-1 and TRBJ2-7; TRBD2 agrees at 7 bases. The CDR3 runs to 15 residues. In germline, CDR1 is SQVTM, CDR2 ANQGSEA. V dropped 7 bases and J dropped 2; count of bases not matched to a gene: 14. CDR3 nucleotides: TGCAGCGCATCCCGGGGAGCGGGGCAGACCTACGAGCAGTACTTC. This sequence encodes CSASRGAGQTYEQYF.

This clonotype was observed a handful of times. CDR3 residues: CASRRGEGSYNEQFF. CDR3 DNA sequence: TGCGCCAGCAGGAGGGGGGAGGGGTCCTACAATGAGCAGTTCTTC. The chain joins TRBV5-1 to TRBJ2-1; perhaps TRBD2 as D (7 bases). This CDR3 region has 15 residues. V gave up 5 bases and J gave up 1 base, with 13 bases separating them. CDR1 and CDR2 from the germline V gene are SGHRS and YFSETQ.

This clonotype has more than one count but fewer than ten. The chain links TRBV5-4 to TRBJ2-3; perhaps D is TRBD1 or TRBD2 (5 bases each). V was clipped by 5 bases and J by 6 bases, with 25 bases between them. This CDR3 spans 17 amino acids. Germline CDR1 SGHNT, CDR2 YYREEE (reference sequence). CDR3: CASRTLHYGGSMDTQYF. CDR3 bases: TGTGCCAGCAGAACCCTCCACTATGGGGGTAGCATGGATACGCAGTATTTT.

The table lists this clonotype with many counts. The genes are TRBV10-3 and TRBJ2-7; no clear D gene. Germline V gene lookup returns CDR1 ENHRY and CDR2 SYGVKD. The CDR3 runs 14 residues. Trimming shortened V by 3 bases and J by 2 bases, and 11 bases separated the two germline ends. The CDR3 DNA reads as TGTGCCATCAGTGATAAAGGGTTTACCTACGAGCAGTACTTC. Translation: CAISDKGFTYEQYF.

In DNA form, the CDR3 reads TGCGCCAGCAGCTTGGCTCACATTTCTCAAGAGACCCAGTACTTC. Protein sequence: CASSLAHISQETQYF. The chain recombines TRBV5-1 with TRBJ2-5; D gene unclear. Looked up from germline, CDR1 is SGHRS and CDR2 is YFSETQ. V was pared by 0 bases and J by 2 bases, with 11 bases between. The length of the CDR3 is 15 residues.

There are many counts of this clonotype. V and J are TRBV29-1 and TRBJ2-5; D uncertain. CDR1 is SQVTM and CDR2 is ANQGSEA in the germline V gene. CDR3 length: 14 residues. V lost 1 base and J lost 5, with 14 bases in between. For the CDR3, the DNA is TGCAGCGTTGAAGTCGTTCGACGCAGGGAGACCCAGTACTTC. Protein product: CSVEVVRRRETQYF.

There are a few counts of this clonotype. CDR3 loop: CASSSGTSRATGELFF. The CDR3 coding sequence is TGTGCCAGCAGCTCCGGGACTAGCCGAGCAACCGGGGAGCTGTTTTTT. This chain connects TRBV7-9 to TRBJ2-2; 9 bases fit TRBD2. From germline, CDR1 is SEHNR and CDR2 FQNEAQ (reference sequence). With 4 bases clipped from V and 5 bases from J, the junction kept 8 bases outside the gene matches. The CDR3 length is 16 residues.

This chain joins TRBV12-3 or TRBV12-4 and TRBJ2-7; the match to TRBD2 covers 13 bases. The CDR3 is 15 residues long. Trimming cost V 5 bases and J 9 bases; bases outside gene matches: 10. The CDR3 nucleotides read TGTGCCAGCAGTCGCCCGGGACTAGCGGGGTTTGGGCAGTACTTC. This sequence encodes CASSRPGLAGFGQYF.

This clonotype came up once. A much more abundant neighbour one base away suggests this may be a read error. This chain joins TRBV12-3 or TRBV12-4 and TRBJ1-4, with D hard to call. The CDR3 spans 14 residues. CDR3 nucleotide sequence: TGTGCCAGCTGTTTGGGGACAACTAATGAAAAACTGTTTTTT. Protein sequence: CASCLGTTNEKLFF.

V usage is TRBV3-1 and J usage is TRBJ2-6; 10 nucleotides align to TRBD1. The CDR3 covers 17 residues. Trimming removed 3 bases from V and 4 bases from J; junction bases left unmatched: 6. Per germline, CDR1 LGHDT and CDR2 YNNKEL (reference sequence). CDR3 region: CASSHGTGASGANVLTF. The DNA for the CDR3 is TGTGCCAGCAGCCATGGGACAGGGGCCTCCGGGGCCAACGTCCTGACTTTC. Combining the CDR3 with reference TRBV3-1 and TRBJ2-6 gives the whole variable domain DTAVSQTPKYLVTQMGNDKSIKCEQNLGHDTMYWYKQDSKKFLKIMFSYNNKELIINETVPNRFSPKSPDKAHLNLHINSLELGDSAVYFCASSHGTGASGANVLTFGAGSRLTVL.

This clonotype appeared a few times. The chain carries TRBV20-1 and TRBJ2-7; no reliable D call. V lost 6 bases and J lost 5, with 17 bases in between. CDR1 is DFQATT, CDR2 SNEGSKA, per germline (reference sequence). The CDR3 is 13 residues long. The CDR3 coding sequence is TGCAGTGCCCCGCTAGATAAGGGAAACGAGCAGTACTTC. Translating it yields CSAPLDKGNEQYF.

V gene TRBV7-6 combines with J gene TRBJ2-3; D gene ambiguous. CDR3 length: 14 residues. V was cut by 3 bases and J by 5 bases, with 12 bases left in between. The germline gives CDR1 SGHVS, CDR2 FNYEAQ. CDR3 sequence reads: CASSFGTSIDTQYF. The DNA for the CDR3 is TGTGCCAGCAGCTTCGGCACATCCATAGATACGCAGTATTTT.

The rearrangement links TRBV20-1 to TRBJ2-3, with D unresolved. V was cut by 2 bases and J by 0 bases, with 12 bases left in between. The germline V gene encodes CDR1 DFQATT and CDR2 SNEGSKA (reference sequence). This CDR3 contains 15 residues. DNA of the CDR3: TGCAGTGCTAGATCTGCCGAACAAAGCACAGATACGCAGTATTTT. Protein sequence: CSARSAEQSTDTQYF.